This TCR beta chain was obtained from a study of T cell responses to AZD1222 COVID-19 vaccine. Study-wide results and limits: Donors skewed white British and female; clonal diversity was possibly underestimated.

Produced via immunoSEQ multiplex PCR; TCRdb's table is partial and in-frame only. There are roughly 91,000 clones in the sample; roughly 90% occur only once, and about 3% lies in the top ten. The CDR3 extends over 18 amino acids. Germline CDR1 reads LGHDT; CDR2 reads YNNKEL (reference sequence). V lost 2 bases and J lost 2, with 21 bases in between. Concerning this clone itself: Its specificity is not known.

The TCR was taken from an adult in good health. Here the sequenced sample was peripheral blood, taken on day 0 of AZD1222 vaccination. V is TRBV3-1 (or the pseudogene TRBV3-2) and J is TRBJ1-2; D might be TRBD1 (5 bases). The CDR3 DNA follows: TGTGCCAGCAGCCAATTTTCTTGGGGACGGAGGGAGAACTATGGCTACACCTTC. Amino acid sequence: CASSQFSWGRRENYGYTF.